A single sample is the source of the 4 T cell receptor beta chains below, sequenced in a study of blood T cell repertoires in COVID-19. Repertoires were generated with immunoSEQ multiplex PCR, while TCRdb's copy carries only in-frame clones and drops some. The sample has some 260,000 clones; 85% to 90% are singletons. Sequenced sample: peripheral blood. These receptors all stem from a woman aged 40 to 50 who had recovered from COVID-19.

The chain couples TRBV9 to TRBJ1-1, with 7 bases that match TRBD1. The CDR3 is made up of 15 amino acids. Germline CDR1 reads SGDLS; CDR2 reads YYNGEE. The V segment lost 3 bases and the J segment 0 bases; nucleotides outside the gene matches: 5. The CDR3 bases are TGTGCCAGCAGCGCCAGACAGGGCTTGAACACTGAAGCTTTCTTT. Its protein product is CASSARQGLNTEAFF.

The CDR3 bases are TGTGCCAGCAGCCCAAGACTAGCGGAGAACACCGGGGAGCTGTTTTTT. Amino acids: CASSPRLAENTGELFF. The chain has TRBV13 and TRBJ2-2; 9 bases match TRBD2. Germline CDR1 and CDR2: PRHDT and FYEKMQ (reference sequence). CDR3 size: 16 residues. V lost 5 bases to trimming and J lost 1 base; unmatched junction nucleotides: 5.

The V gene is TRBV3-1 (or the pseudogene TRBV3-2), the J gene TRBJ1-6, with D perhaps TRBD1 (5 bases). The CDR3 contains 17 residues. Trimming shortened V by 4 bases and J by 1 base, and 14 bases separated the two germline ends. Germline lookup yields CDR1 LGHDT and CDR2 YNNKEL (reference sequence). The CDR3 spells CASSPGQGRSYNSPLHF. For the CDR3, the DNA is TGTGCCAGCAGCCCCGGCCAGGGAAGGTCCTATAATTCACCCCTCCACTTT.

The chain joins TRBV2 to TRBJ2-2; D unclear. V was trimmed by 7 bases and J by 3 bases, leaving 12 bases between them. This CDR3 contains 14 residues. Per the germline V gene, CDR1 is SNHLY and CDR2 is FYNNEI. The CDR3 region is CASTPSPDTGELFF. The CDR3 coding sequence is TGTGCCAGCACTCCCTCCCCAGACACCGGGGAGCTGTTTTTT.